This is a list of T cell receptor beta chains from one sample in a study of blood T cell repertoires in COVID-19. Profiling relied on immunoSEQ multiplex PCR, and the TCRdb table lists in-frame clones only, not all of them. Altogether approximately 26,000 clones are present, 90% being singletons, with the ten largest covering approximately 1.7%. The specimen was peripheral blood. Receptors were obtained from a woman aged 55-70 years with active COVID-19. The CDR3 runs from the conserved cysteine through the conserved F or W. D genes are given only for firm matches. Clone size appears in some rows only: once, few, many, or a class for an expanded clone.

size | J | V | D | DNA | CDR3
. | TRBJ2-3 | TRBV19 | TRBD2 | TGTGCCAGTAATAAGCCTAGCGGGATCCCAGCGGCGGATACGCAGTATTTT | CASNKPSGIPAADTQYF
. | TRBJ2-7 | TRBV7-2 | TRBD2 | TGTGCCAGCAGCCTAGCAAGGGAGGGAGTGCAGTACTTC | CASSLAREGVQYF
. | TRBJ2-2 | TRBV30 | . | TGTGCCTGGAGTGTAGCGAGGGGGACCGGGGAGCTGTTTTTT | CAWSVARGTGELFF
. | TRBJ2-7 | TRBV15 | TRBD2 | TGTGCCACCAGCAGAGGACTAGCGGGGTCCTACGAGCAGTACTTC | CATSRGLAGSYEQYF
. | TRBJ2-3 | TRBV7-2 | TRBD2 | TGTGCCAGCAGTTCCAAAGCGGGAAGCACAGATACGCAGTATTTT | CASSSKAGSTDTQYF
. | TRBJ2-2 | TRBV30 | . | TGTGCCTGGATCAGGGCCGACAACACCGGGGAGCTGTTTTTT | CAWIRADNTGELFF
. | TRBJ2-7 | TRBV27 | . | TGTGCCAGCAGTTTAATAGGGACTCAAGGCTACGAGCAGTACTTC | CASSLIGTQGYEQYF
. | TRBJ1-2 | TRBV4-2 | . | TGTGCCAGCAGCCAAGAAGCCGGTAATGGCTACACCTTC | CASSQEAGNGYTF
. | TRBJ2-1 | TRBV3-1/TRBV3-2 | TRBD2 | TGTGCCAGCAGCCGAGGCTATGCGGGAGGGCCAGTGCAGTTCTTC | CASSRGYAGGPVQFF
few | TRBJ2-7 | TRBV5-4 | . | TGTGCCAGCAGATCGACCGGGAAGTTC | CASRSTGKF
. | TRBJ2-7 | TRBV4-1 | . | TGCGCCAGCAGCCCCCAGGGATCGGCCTACGAGCAGTACTTC | CASSPQGSAYEQYF